This TCR beta chain was recorded in a study of vaccination and CD4 T cells after COVID-19. The CDR3 totals 12 residues. Germline lookup yields CDR1 DFQATT and CDR2 SNEGSKA (reference sequence). Trimming cost V 5 bases and J 1 base, with 5 bases left between them. The treatment denotes: roughly ten-day PBMC culture with coronavirus spike peptide pools or control peptides (ViraFEST assay). Once obtained from cultured CD4+ T cells, the DNA was sequenced using the Oncomine TCR Beta short-read assay. Using its own MiXCR run on the PCR reads, TCRdb lists one record per CDR3 protein. The profile shows 18,000 or so distinct CDR3 sequences, just under 30% of them singletons. This clonotype was counted a few times. The antigen is unknown.

This clonotype was sampled from a human donor with COVID-19. The specimen was cultured CD4+ T cells from blood. The V call is TRBV20-1, the J call TRBJ2-2, with a tentative D call TRBD1 (5 bases). CDR3 region: CSAGQNTGELFF. The CDR3, as DNA: TGCAGTGCTGGACAGAACACCGGGGAGCTGTTTTTT.